This T cell receptor beta chain was documented in a study of T cell repertoires in cytomegalovirus infection. V shed 2 bases and J shed 5 bases, with 16 bases lying between them. The CDR3 runs to 15 residues. CDR1 and CDR2 (germline): GTSNPN, SVGIG (reference sequence). Comment on this clonotype: This likely comes from a read error, as the CDR3 has no conserved phenylalanine or tryptophan at its end.

TCRdb itself ran the reads through MiXCR, one entry per CDR3 protein. The profile shows approximately 550,000 distinct CDR3 sequences, about 15% of them singletons. This receptor was taken from a human donor in good health (CMV status not recorded). Some clones in this sample may be carry-over from other donors' samples. The sequenced material came from CD8+ T cells from PBMCs. The chain links TRBV30 to TRBJ1-5; possibly TRBD1 for D (5 bases). The DNA for the CDR3 is TGTGCCTGGAGTTTGGGGCCCTCCCCCCATCAGCCCCAGCATTTA. It encodes CAWSLGPSPHQPQHL.